Detailed here is one TCR beta chain. Its target is not known. Read coverage stops 3 residues before the CDR3 terminus; the germline J gene supplies the remainder. There are 14 residues in the CDR3. Germline-derived CDR1 and CDR2 are MNHEY and SVGEGT. V lost 6 bases to trimming and J lost 1 base, with 10 bases between them. These data belong to a study of T cells in women clearing cervical HPV infection. On the study more broadly: Case blood drawn at lesion detection; control blood after infection cleared.

Whole-study findings and limits: TRBV6-7 abundance was lower in cases than controls (roughly 0.12% versus 0.15%).

Sequenced by immunoSEQ multiplex PCR; TCRdb stores in-frame clones only, minus some. This repertoire includes 30,000 to 35,000 clones. V usage is TRBV6-2 or TRBV6-3 and J usage is TRBJ1-5; D is unresolved. This TCR was recovered from a woman aged 18-70 years with a cervical HPV16 infection that either progressed to CIN3+ or cleared (not recorded which). Sequencing was done on a sample of blood buffy coat. CDR3 in amino acids: CASSLVRSNQPQHF. The DNA read from the CDR3 is TGTGCCAGCAGCCTCGTAAGGAGCAATCAGCCC.